These 25 T cell receptor beta chains originate from one sample sequenced in a study of blood T cell repertoires in COVID-19. Profiled with immunoSEQ multiplex PCR; TCRdb holds only in-frame clones, not every one. The sample lists about 330,000 clones, 70% to 90% occurring once. The source material was PBMCs or T cells enriched from blood (not recorded which). The receptors originated from a woman between 25 and 40 years old who had recovered from COVID-19.

V and J are TRBV6-2 or TRBV6-3 and TRBJ1-1, with 9 bases lining up with TRBD1. This CDR3 is built from 16 residues. Per the germline V gene, CDR1 is MNHEY and CDR2 is SVGEGT. V lost 2 bases, J lost 3 bases, and 7 bases stayed unmatched. The CDR3 is CASSYDSWTGDTEAFF. CDR3 DNA sequence: TGTGCCAGCAGTTACGATAGCTGGACAGGGGACACTGAAGCTTTCTTT.

The chain carries TRBV4-3 and TRBJ2-2; D perhaps matches TRBD2 (5 bases). CDR1 is LGHNA and CDR2 is YSLEER in the germline V gene. V lost 4 bases and J lost 7, with 16 bases in between. This CDR3 has 15 residues. CDR3 sequence reads: CASSLQGGVGGELFF. The CDR3 nucleotides read TGCGCCAGCAGCCTTCAAGGAGGCGTCGGCGGGGAGCTGTTTTTT.

The rearrangement links TRBV10-3 to TRBJ2-5; 9 bases line up with TRBD1. Trimming cost V 10 bases and J 2 bases; bases outside gene matches: 17. This CDR3 is 17 amino acids long. CDR1 is ENHRY and CDR2 is SYGVKD in the germline V gene. CDR3 DNA: TGTGCCACCCTGACAGGGGGGGGATCCCCCGGACAAGAGACCCAGTACTTC. This sequence encodes CATLTGGGSPGQETQYF.

The chain joins TRBV4-3 to TRBJ2-1, with 8 bases identical to TRBD2. With V trimmed by 3 bases and J by 6 bases, 7 bases remained unmatched. Germline V gene lookup returns CDR1 LGHNA and CDR2 YSLEER. The length of the CDR3 is 15 residues. For the CDR3, the DNA is TGCGCCAGCAGCCAGTTACGGGAGGGCGGCAATGAGCAGTTCTTC. Translated, it gives CASSQLREGGNEQFF.

The chain joins TRBV5-1 to TRBJ2-3, with D perhaps matching TRBD2 (6 bases). This CDR3 spans 12 amino acids. V shed 4 bases and J shed 8 bases, with 11 bases lying between them. Germline V lookup: CDR1 SGHRS, CDR2 YFSETQ. CDR3 amino acids: CASSPTGGTQYF. The CDR3, as DNA: TGCGCCAGCAGCCCGACCGGGGGTACGCAGTATTTT.

The genes are TRBV28 and TRBJ2-7; 14 bases align to TRBD2. V lost 5 bases to trimming and J lost 3 bases; unmatched junction nucleotides: 15. CDR1 is MDHEN, CDR2 SYDVKM, per germline. This CDR3 has 19 amino acids. CDR3 sequence: CASSGHRTSGGFQYYEQYF. CDR3 bases: TGTGCCAGCAGTGGACATAGGACTAGCGGGGGGTTCCAGTACTACGAGCAGTACTTC.

The chain combines TRBV5-6 with TRBJ1-2; D not certain. V was trimmed by 0 bases and J by 7 bases, leaving 10 bases between them. The V gene's germline CDR1 is SGHDT and CDR2 YYEEEE. There are 13 residues in the CDR3. The CDR3 sequence is CASSLVAESGYTF. CDR3 DNA: TGTGCCAGCAGCTTGGTAGCCGAAAGTGGCTACACCTTC.

This clone has only one observation. V is TRBV7-8 and J is TRBJ2-7, with 14 bases aligning to TRBD2. The CDR3 extends over 16 amino acids. The ends lost 4 bases at V and 5 bases at J; junction bases unmatched: 7. Per the germline V gene, CDR1 is SGHVS and CDR2 is FQNEAQ. In nucleotides, the CDR3 is TGTGCCAGCAGCTCCTCGGGACTAGCGGGGGTCGACGAGCAGTACTTC. Translating gives CASSSSGLAGVDEQYF.

This sequence joins TRBV4-1 and TRBJ1-6; TRBD1 matches 7 bases. Germline V gene data show CDR1 as MGHRA and CDR2 as YSYEKL. The CDR3 covers 16 residues. The J segment lost 10 bases and the V segment lost 0 bases, leaving 9 bases of the junction unmatched. The CDR3, as DNA: TGCGCCAGCAGCCAAGATTGGGAGACAGGGAGGTCACCCCTCCACTTT. Amino acid sequence: CASSQDWETGRSPLHF.

As for this clone: Given a much more abundant clone one base away, this may be a read error. The chain joins TRBV9 to TRBJ1-6, with TRBD1 matching over 9 bases. V shed 4 bases, J shed 5 bases, and the junction held 1 base outside the gene matches. Germline CDR1 SGDLS, CDR2 YYNGEE. CDR3 length equals 14 residues. CDR3 nucleotides: TGTGCCAGCAGCCGGACAGGGGATAATTCACCCCTCCACTTT. Residues: CASSRTGDNSPLHF.

The gene calls are TRBV28 and TRBJ1-2; TRBD1 matches 7 bases. CDR3 length equals 15 residues. Germline V gene lookup returns CDR1 MDHEN and CDR2 SYDVKM. J was trimmed by 2 bases and V by 2 bases; bases with no gene match: 5. The CDR3 sequence is CASSLRAGGNYGYTF. CDR3 DNA: TGTGCCAGCAGTTTAAGAGCAGGGGGAAACTATGGCTACACCTTC.

This chain connects TRBV5-1 to TRBJ1-4; no clear D. Trimming stripped 4 bases from V and 5 bases from J, with 15 bases between. The CDR3 contains 15 residues. Germline V gene data show CDR1 as SGHRS and CDR2 as YFSETQ. The CDR3 reads CASSTTGTLNEKLFF. The DNA for the CDR3 is TGCGCCAGCAGCACGACTGGTACATTGAATGAAAAACTGTTTTTT.

The chain couples TRBV28 to TRBJ1-1; D is undetermined. V was clipped by 6 bases and J by 6 bases, with 8 bases between them. CDR1 MDHEN and CDR2 SYDVKM come from the germline V gene. The CDR3 loop spans 11 amino acids. CDR3 bases: TGTGCCAGCAGCTACGGGGCTGAAGCTTTCTTT. This gives the protein CASSYGAEAFF.

This clone was seen once. At one end the junction does not follow the germline gene, possibly because of a read error. The chain recombines TRBV12-3 or TRBV12-4 with TRBJ2-7; TRBD1 is a possible D gene (5 bases). CDR3 length equals 12 residues. DNA of the CDR3: TGTGCCAGCACCCTTAGGGGTGAGCGACAAACCTTC. Translated: CASTLRGERQTF.

This clone was picked up one time. The CDR3 nucleotides read TGTGCCAGCAGCTACCGGACAGCCGGCACCTATGGCTACACCTTC. Residues: CASSYRTAGTYGYTF. The chain has TRBV5-6 and TRBJ1-2, with a possible D match to TRBD1 (6 bases). Germline V lookup: CDR1 SGHDT, CDR2 YYEEEE. The CDR3 sequence is 15 residues long. V was clipped by 3 bases and J by 4 bases, with 16 bases between them.

The chain carries TRBV11-3 and TRBJ2-5; TRBD2 might be the D (7 bases). CDR1 and CDR2 (germline): SGHNT, YENEEA. The CDR3 totals 14 residues. The V end was cut by 1 base, the J end by 4 bases, with 10 bases between. The CDR3 coding sequence is TGTGCCAGCAGCTTAGGCGGGGGCGGAGAGACCCAGTACTTC. It is translated as CASSLGGGGETQYF.

This sequence joins TRBV5-5 and TRBJ2-5; TRBD1 might be the D (6 bases). V lost 3 bases, J lost 0 bases, and 9 bases lay in between. The CDR3 is 14 residues long. Germline CDR1 reads SGHKS; CDR2 reads YYEKEE (reference sequence). CDR3 in amino acids: CASSSGQYQETQYF. CDR3 in DNA: TGTGCCAGCAGCTCCGGACAGTACCAAGAGACCCAGTACTTC.

J is TRBJ1-5 and V is TRBV19; a weak D match, TRBD1 (5 bases). V was shortened by 0 bases and J by 6 bases, with 15 bases between the two germline ends. CDR3 size: 16 residues. Germline V CDR1 and CDR2: LNHDA, SQIVND (reference sequence). In DNA form, the CDR3 reads TGTGCCAGTAGTATAGACGGGAGGGGCTGGGGTCAGCCCCAGCATTTT. This gives the protein CASSIDGRGWGQPQHF.

The CDR3 region has the DNA TGTGCCAGCAGCCAAGATCCAGGGGGGCTTGTAACTTTCTTT. Translated, it gives CASSQDPGGLVTFF. J is TRBJ1-1 and V is TRBV14; 7 bases map to TRBD1. The trim removed 0 bases at V and 12 bases at J, leaving 10 bases unmatched. There are 14 residues in the CDR3. Per the germline V gene, CDR1 is SGHDN and CDR2 is FVKESK.

DNA for the CDR3: TGTGCCATCAGTGAGGAACAGGGGGCAGGACAGCCCCAGCATTTT. Residues: CAISEEQGAGQPQHF. The chain recombines TRBV10-3 with TRBJ1-5, with 9 bases aligning to TRBD1. In germline, CDR1 is ENHRY, CDR2 SYGVKD. With V trimmed by 2 bases and J by 7 bases, 6 bases remained unmatched. The CDR3 runs to 15 residues.

The chain combines TRBV19 with TRBJ1-2; 10 bases fit TRBD1. Germline lookup yields CDR1 LNHDA and CDR2 SQIVND (reference sequence). The junction had 4 bases not matched to a gene; V was cut back by 4 bases and J by 8 bases. This CDR3 is 13 amino acids long. CDR3 DNA: TGTGCCAGTAGTACCGCGACAGGGGGCGGCTACACCTTC. The encoded protein is CASSTATGGGYTF.

The chain employs TRBV7-6 and TRBJ1-1; TRBD1 matches at 7 bases. The germline V gene encodes CDR1 SGHVS and CDR2 FNYEAQ. This CDR3 has 14 residues. V shed 5 bases and J 1 base; nucleotides not matched to a gene: 4. CDR3: CASSPRTGNTEAFF. As DNA, the CDR3 is TGTGCCAGCAGCCCAAGGACAGGGAACACTGAAGCTTTCTTT.

This clone was detected once. The rearrangement uses TRBV6-2 or TRBV6-3 and TRBJ1-2; 7 nucleotides match TRBD1. Germline trimming cut 4 bases from V and 1 base from J; bases unmatched to any gene: 9. The CDR3 is 16 residues long. Per germline, CDR1 MNHEY and CDR2 SVGEGT. CDR3: CASSSTVGTVNYGYTF. As DNA, the CDR3 is TGTGCCAGCAGTTCCACCGTGGGGACAGTTAACTATGGCTACACCTTC.

The CDR3 DNA is TGTGCCAGCAGTGAAGGGACTAGCGGGGGCCTTATCGTGGAGACCCAGTACTTC. It specifies CASSEGTSGGLIVETQYF. The J gene is TRBJ2-5, the V gene TRBV2; 13 nucleotides match TRBD2. This CDR3 has 18 residues. Trimming cost V 1 base and J 5 bases; bases outside gene matches: 10. In germline, CDR1 is SNHLY, CDR2 FYNNEI.

V and J are TRBV2 and TRBJ1-1, with a possible D match to TRBD1 (5 bases). CDR1 and CDR2 from the germline V gene are SNHLY and FYNNEI. V lost 4 bases and J 5 bases, leaving 11 bases between the germline ends. The CDR3 length is 13 residues. The CDR3 sequence is CASSGPGGTEAFF. CDR3 coding DNA: TGTGCCAGCAGTGGGCCGGGGGGAACTGAAGCTTTCTTT.